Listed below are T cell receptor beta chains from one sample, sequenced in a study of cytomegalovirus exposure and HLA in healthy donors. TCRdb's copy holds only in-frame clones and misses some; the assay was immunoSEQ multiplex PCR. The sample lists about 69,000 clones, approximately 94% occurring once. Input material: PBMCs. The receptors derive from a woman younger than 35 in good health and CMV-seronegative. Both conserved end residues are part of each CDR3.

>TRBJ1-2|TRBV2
CASTPGGGGVVSPTYGYTF
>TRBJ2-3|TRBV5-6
CASSLILSATTTDTQYF
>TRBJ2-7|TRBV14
CASSQVSGGSYEQYF
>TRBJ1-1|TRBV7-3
CASSLTSRANTEAFF
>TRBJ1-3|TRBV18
CASSRIPLLGGNTIYF
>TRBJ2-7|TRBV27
CASSFQGGNEQYF
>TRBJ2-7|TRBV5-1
CASSLRGDYEQYF
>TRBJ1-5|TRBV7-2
CASSSDRIRNQPQHF
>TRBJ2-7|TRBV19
CASSRLAVYEQYF
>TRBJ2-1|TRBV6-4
CASSVSAGGNNEQFF
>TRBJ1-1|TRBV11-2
CASSLNRQGARGTEAFF
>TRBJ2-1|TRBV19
CASSSGLAGNEQFF
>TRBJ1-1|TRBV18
CASSRQGPNTEAFF
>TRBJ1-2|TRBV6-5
CASTGSGNYGYTF
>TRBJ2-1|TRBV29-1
CSVDLAGVGNEQFF
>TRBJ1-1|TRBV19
CASSITGTGNTEAFF
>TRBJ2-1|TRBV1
CTSSQSRDSRRIEQFF
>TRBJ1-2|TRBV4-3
CASSQAGVYGYTF
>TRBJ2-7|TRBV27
CASSLSGTGTYEQYF
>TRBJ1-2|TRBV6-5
CASSPPTGAGYTF
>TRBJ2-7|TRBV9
CASSVSGSADEQYF
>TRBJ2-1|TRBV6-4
CASMEVAGGGGYNEQFF
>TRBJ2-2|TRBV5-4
CASSPGGVNPGELFF
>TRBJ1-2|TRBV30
CAWSGDRSYYGYTF
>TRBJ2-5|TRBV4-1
CASSQGSAGTTQETQYF
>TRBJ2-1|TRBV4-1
CASSSRGGGAYNEQFF
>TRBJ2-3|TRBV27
CASRATDTQYF
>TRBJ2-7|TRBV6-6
CASSLLAGASYEQYF
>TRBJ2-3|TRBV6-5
CASRDRGGGTDTQYF
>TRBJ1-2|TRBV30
CAWRTAQGAHYGYTF
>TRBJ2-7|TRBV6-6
CASSYLSGKGDEQYF
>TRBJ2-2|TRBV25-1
CASSGPLTGGNPGELFF
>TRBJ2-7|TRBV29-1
CSVTGGLAYEQYF
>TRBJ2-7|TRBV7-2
CASRQGRTYEQYF
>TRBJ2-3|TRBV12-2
CASRLVSVGTDTQYF
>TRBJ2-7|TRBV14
CASSQTGQGPSYEQYF
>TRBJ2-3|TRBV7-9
CASSLAGGSTDTQYF
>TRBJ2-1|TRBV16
CASSQLNNEQFF
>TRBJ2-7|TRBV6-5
CASRPGLTRYEQYF
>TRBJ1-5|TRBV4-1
CASSQEGQDSNQPQHF
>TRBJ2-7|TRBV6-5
CASSVRTEVKQYF
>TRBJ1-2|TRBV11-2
CASSLPLRQAYGYTF
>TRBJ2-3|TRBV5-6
CASSQPGLGLDTQYF
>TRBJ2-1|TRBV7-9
CASSFPGTTDNEQFF
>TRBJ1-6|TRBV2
CASSEVGDRGSPLHF
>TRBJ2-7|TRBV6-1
CASSFQGDSSYEQYF
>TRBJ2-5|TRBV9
CASSVVASELTTQYF
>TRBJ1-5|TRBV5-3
CARSRDRGNQPQHF
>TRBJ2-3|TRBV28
CASSLTKTGYTQYF
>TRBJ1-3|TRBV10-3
CAISPAGNTIYF
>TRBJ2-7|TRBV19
CASSMSGVASYEQYF
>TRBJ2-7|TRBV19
CASTPGTGTYEQYF
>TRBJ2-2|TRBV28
CASSLQTGGRVNTGELFF
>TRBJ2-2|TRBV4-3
CASSQDRGLEAGELFF